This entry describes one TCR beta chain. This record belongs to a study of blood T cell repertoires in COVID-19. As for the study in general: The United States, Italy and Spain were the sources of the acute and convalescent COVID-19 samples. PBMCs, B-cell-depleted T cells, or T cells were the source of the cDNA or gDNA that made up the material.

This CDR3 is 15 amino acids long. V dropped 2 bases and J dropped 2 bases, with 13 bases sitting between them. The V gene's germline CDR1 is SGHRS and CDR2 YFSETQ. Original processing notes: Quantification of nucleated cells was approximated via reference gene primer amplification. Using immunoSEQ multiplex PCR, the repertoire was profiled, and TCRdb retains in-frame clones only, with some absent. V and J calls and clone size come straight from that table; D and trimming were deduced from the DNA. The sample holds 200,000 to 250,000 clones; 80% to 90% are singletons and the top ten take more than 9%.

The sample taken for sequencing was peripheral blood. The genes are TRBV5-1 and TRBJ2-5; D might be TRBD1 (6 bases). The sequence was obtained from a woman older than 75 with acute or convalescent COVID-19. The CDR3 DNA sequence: TGCGCCAGCAGCTTCCCGGGACATAATCAAGAGACCCAGTACTTC. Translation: CASSFPGHNQETQYF. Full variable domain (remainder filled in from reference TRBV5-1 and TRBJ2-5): KAGVTQTPRYLIKTRGQQVTLSCSPISGHRSVSWYQQTPGQGLQFLFEYFSETQRNKGNFPGRFSGRQFSNSRSEMNVSTLELGDSALYLCASSFPGHNQETQYFGPGTRLLVL.